This record looks at one T cell receptor (beta chain) sequence and its context. This entry belongs to a study of T cells expressing NK-cell markers. The germline V gene has CDR1 MNHEY and CDR2 SVGAGI. The length of the CDR3 is 12 residues. TCRdb re-called the 5' RACE reads; every CDR3 protein appears as one record, without DNA. This sample contains around 100,000 distinct CDR3 sequences. This TCR was sampled from a woman aged 18-69 years in good health. The V call is TRBV6-5, the J call TRBJ2-1; the TRBD1 assignment by TCRdb is unverifiable without DNA. Sequenced sample: blood T cells: a sorted CD56 or NKG2C T cell subset, CD4+ or CD8+ T cells, or bulk PBMC T cells (not recorded which). This CDR3 reads CATQLGGNEQFF.